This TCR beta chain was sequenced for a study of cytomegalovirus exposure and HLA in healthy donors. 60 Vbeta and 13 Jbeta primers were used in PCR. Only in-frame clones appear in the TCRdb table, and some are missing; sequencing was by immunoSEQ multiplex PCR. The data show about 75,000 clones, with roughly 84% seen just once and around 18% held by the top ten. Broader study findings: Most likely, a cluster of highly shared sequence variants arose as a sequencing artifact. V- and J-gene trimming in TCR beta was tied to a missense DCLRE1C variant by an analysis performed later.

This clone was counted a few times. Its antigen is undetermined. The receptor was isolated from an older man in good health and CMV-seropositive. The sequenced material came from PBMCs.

The CDR3: CASSELWDRVAYGYTF. As DNA, the CDR3 is TGTGCCAGCAGTGAATTGTGGGACAGGGTAGCGTATGGCTACACCTTC. The rearrangement joins TRBV6-1 to TRBJ1-2; TRBD1 aligns across 9 bases. CDR3 size: 16 residues. The junction had 9 bases not matched to a gene; V was cut back by 2 bases and J by 5 bases. CDR1 is MNHNS, CDR2 SASEGT, per germline.